This TCR beta chain was recovered during a study of shared clonotypes between healthy human individuals. Overall study results and limits: Sampling used blood alone; tissue repertoires probably differ.

For this clone: Its specificity is not known.

CD4+ cells underwent separation, giving CD45RA+ naive and CD45RA-negative memory subsets. It was roughly 200 ng DNA, 30,000 or so T cell genomes, that sorted-subset replicate PCRs used. Original analysis: ImmunoSEQ sequences covered only the junction and lacked quality scores; filtering therefore differed. TCRdb's table, derived via immunoSEQ multiplex PCR, lists solely in-frame clones and lacks some. V and J calls and clone size follow that table, whereas D and trimming were derived from the DNA. The sample lists 950,000 to 1,100,000 clones, 60% to 80% occurring once. V lost 4 bases, J lost 8 bases, and 21 bases lay in between. Germline loops: CDR1 SGHRS, CDR2 YFSETQ. The CDR3 is made up of 15 amino acids.

The sequenced material came from memory CD4+ T cells sorted from blood. Documented subset: CD45RA-negative fraction. The chain recombines TRBV5-1 with TRBJ1-2, with D tentatively TRBD1 (6 bases). The sequence was collected from a man aged 18-30 years in good health. CDR3 sequence: CASSTPGQSGSGYTF. The CDR3 bases are TGCGCCAGCAGCACCCCGGGACAAAGTGGGAGCGGCTACACCTTC. Combining the CDR3 with reference TRBV5-1 and TRBJ1-2 gives the whole variable domain KAGVTQTPRYLIKTRGQQVTLSCSPISGHRSVSWYQQTPGQGLQFLFEYFSETQRNKGNFPGRFSGRQFSNSRSEMNVSTLELGDSALYLCASSTPGQSGSGYTFGSGTRLTVV.